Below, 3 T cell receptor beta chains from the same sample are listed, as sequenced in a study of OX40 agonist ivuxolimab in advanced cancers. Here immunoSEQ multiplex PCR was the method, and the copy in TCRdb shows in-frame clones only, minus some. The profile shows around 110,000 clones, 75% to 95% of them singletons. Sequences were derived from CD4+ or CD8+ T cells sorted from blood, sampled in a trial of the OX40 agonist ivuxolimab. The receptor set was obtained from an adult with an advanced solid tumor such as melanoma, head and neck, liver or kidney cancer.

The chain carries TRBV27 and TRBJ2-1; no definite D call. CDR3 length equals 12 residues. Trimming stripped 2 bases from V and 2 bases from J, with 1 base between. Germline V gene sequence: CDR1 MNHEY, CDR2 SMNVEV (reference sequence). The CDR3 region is CASSLTYNEQFF. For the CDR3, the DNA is TGTGCCAGCAGTTTAACCTACAATGAGCAGTTCTTC.

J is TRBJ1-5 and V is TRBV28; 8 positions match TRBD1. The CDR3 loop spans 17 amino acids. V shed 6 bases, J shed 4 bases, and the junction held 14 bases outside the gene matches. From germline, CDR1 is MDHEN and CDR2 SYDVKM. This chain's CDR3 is CASRPSGAGGMNQPQHF. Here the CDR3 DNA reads TGTGCCAGCAGACCCTCGGGGGCAGGGGGCATGAATCAGCCCCAGCATTTT. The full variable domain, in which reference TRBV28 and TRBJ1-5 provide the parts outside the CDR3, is DVKVTQSSRYLVKRTGEKVFLECVQDMDHENMFWYRQDPGLGLRLIYFSYDVKMKEKGDIPEGYSVSREKKERFSLILESASTNQTSMYLCASRPSGAGGMNQPQHFGDGTRLSIL.

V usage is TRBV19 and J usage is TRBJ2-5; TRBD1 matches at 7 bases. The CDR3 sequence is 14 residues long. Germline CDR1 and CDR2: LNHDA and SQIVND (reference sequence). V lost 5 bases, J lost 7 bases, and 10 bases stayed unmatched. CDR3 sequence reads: CASSLRQGGGTQYF. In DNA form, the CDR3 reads TGTGCCAGTAGTCTCCGACAGGGCGGAGGGACCCAGTACTTC.